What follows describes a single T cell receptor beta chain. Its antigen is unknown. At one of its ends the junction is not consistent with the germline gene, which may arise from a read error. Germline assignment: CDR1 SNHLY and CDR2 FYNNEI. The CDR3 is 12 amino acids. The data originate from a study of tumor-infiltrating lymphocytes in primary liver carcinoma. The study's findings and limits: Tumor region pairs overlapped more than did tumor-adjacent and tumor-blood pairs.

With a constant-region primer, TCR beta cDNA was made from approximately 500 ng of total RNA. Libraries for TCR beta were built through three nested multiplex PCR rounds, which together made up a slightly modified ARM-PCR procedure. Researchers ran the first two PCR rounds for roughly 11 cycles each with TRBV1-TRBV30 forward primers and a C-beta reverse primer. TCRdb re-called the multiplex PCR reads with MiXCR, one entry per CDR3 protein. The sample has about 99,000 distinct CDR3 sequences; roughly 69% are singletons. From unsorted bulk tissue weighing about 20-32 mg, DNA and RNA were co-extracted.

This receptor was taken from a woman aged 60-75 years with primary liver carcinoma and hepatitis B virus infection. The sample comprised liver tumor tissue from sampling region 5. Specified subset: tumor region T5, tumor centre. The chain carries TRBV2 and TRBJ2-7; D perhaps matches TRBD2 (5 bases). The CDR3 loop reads CASRGSSHEQCF. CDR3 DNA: TGTGCCAGCAGGGGGAGCAGCCACGAGCAGTGCTTC.